These 10 T cell receptor beta chains share one sample of origin, sequenced in a study of T cells after yellow fever vaccination. MiXCR was run by TCRdb on the 5' RACE reads, yielding one entry per CDR3 protein. The repertoire holds a few hundred thousand distinct CDR3 sequences, with about a sixth as singletons. Sequences were derived from PBMCs, sampled around 5 days after the first yellow fever vaccination. The receptors derive from a man in his late teens or twenties who received the YFV17D yellow fever vaccine.

This clonotype was counted a few times. The chain employs TRBV6-5 and TRBJ2-3, with TRBD1 matching over 10 bases. The CDR3 length is 15 residues. Germline V gene data show CDR1 as MNHEY and CDR2 as SVGAGI. V shed 0 bases, J shed 4 bases, and the junction held 1 base outside the gene matches. CDR3 nucleotides: TGTGCCAGCAGTTACTCGGGGACAGGGGCAGATACGCAGTATTTT. Its protein is CASSYSGTGADTQYF.

This clonotype was counted at least ten times. The V and J genes are TRBV5-4 and TRBJ2-1; tentative D call: TRBD1 (5 bases). Looked up from germline, CDR1 is SGHNT and CDR2 is YYREEE (reference sequence). The CDR3 sequence is 17 residues long. Trimming stripped 4 bases from V and 4 bases from J, with 21 bases between. CDR3 sequence (DNA): TGTGCCAGCAGCCTTTGGACACCCGGAGTTGGGTACAATGAGCAGTTCTTC. Amino acids: CASSLWTPGVGYNEQFF.

This clonotype was seen a few times. CDR3 amino acids: CASSPTGIETQYF. The CDR3 DNA sequence: TGTGCCAGCAGTCCAACAGGGATAGAGACCCAGTACTTC. V usage is TRBV12-3 or TRBV12-4 and J usage is TRBJ2-5, with a possible D match to TRBD1 (6 bases). V was pared by 5 bases and J by 4 bases, with 11 bases between. The CDR3 consists of 13 residues.

This clonotype was found a few times. This rearrangement joins TRBV29-1 to TRBJ2-2; TRBD1 aligns across 11 bases. Trimming at V came to 6 bases and at J to 5 bases, leaving 5 bases not matched to a gene. Germline CDR1 SQVTM, CDR2 ANQGSEA. The CDR3 runs 14 residues. Written as DNA, the CDR3 is TGCAGCGTCGTTGGGACAGGGGGTACCGGGGAGCTGTTTTTT. Its protein product is CSVVGTGGTGELFF.

The chain has TRBV5-5 and TRBJ2-1, with D tentatively TRBD2 (6 bases). The V end lost 1 base, the J end lost 9 bases, and 14 bases lay between the germline ends. The CDR3 covers 14 residues. Germline CDR1 reads SGHKS; CDR2 reads YYEKEE (reference sequence). CDR3 bases: TGTGCCAGCAGCTTGTCCCTGAACGGGGGTGAGCAGTTCTTC. Its protein is CASSLSLNGGEQFF.

This chain uses TRBV29-1 with TRBJ2-3; no clear D. Germline CDR1 reads SQVTM; CDR2 reads ANQGSEA. The germline V and J ends were trimmed by 8 bases and 2 bases, with 11 bases remaining between them. This CDR3 contains 12 residues. For the CDR3, the DNA is TGCAGCTCTGTCCCCCACACAGATACGCAGTATTTT. This encodes CSSVPHTDTQYF.

The chain combines TRBV10-3 with TRBJ1-5; weak D call: TRBD1 (6 bases). The CDR3 spans 14 residues. Trimming pared 10 bases from V and 4 bases from J, leaving 17 bases between. Germline-derived CDR1 and CDR2 are ENHRY and SYGVKD. Here the CDR3 reads CASCSGAGNQPQHF. The CDR3 DNA follows: TGTGCCAGCTGCTCGGGGGCGGGGAATCAGCCCCAGCATTTT.

This clonotype was detected a few times. The genes are TRBV24-1 and TRBJ2-5; 11 nucleotides line up with TRBD2. V lost 4 bases to trimming and J lost 2 bases; unmatched junction nucleotides: 2. The CDR3 is 15 residues long. The germline CDR1 and CDR2 sequences are KGHDR and SFDVKD. CDR3 sequence reads: CATSEGTSGQETQYF. The CDR3 DNA follows: TGTGCCACCAGTGAAGGGACTAGCGGTCAAGAGACCCAGTACTTC.

The chain recombines TRBV4-3 with TRBJ2-3, with TRBD1 as a possible D gene (6 bases). With 4 bases removed from V and 6 bases from J, the gap between germline ends came to 17 bases. Per the germline V gene, CDR1 is LGHNA and CDR2 is YSLEER. The CDR3 loop spans 15 amino acids. The CDR3 spells CASSPLQGRLDTQYF. CDR3 bases: TGCGCCAGCAGCCCCCTACAGGGACGGTTGGATACGCAGTATTTT.

The V gene is TRBV6-5, the J gene TRBJ2-7; D call uncertain. The germline gives CDR1 MNHEY, CDR2 SVGAGI. The CDR3 totals 11 residues. Trimming left V 6 bases short and J 6 bases short, with 9 bases between. The CDR3 sequence: CASSHGSEQYV. CDR3 in DNA: TGTGCCAGCAGCCACGGATCCGAGCAGTACGTC.